One TCR beta chain is described in this entry. Its antigen is currently unknown. The data originate from a study of CXCR3-negative and CXCR3-positive naive CD8 T cells. The germline gives CDR1 SQVTM, CDR2 ANQGSEA. This CDR3 comprises 14 residues. The libraries of TRB cDNA were constructed through 5' RACE using UMI labels. TCRdb re-called the 5' RACE reads, yielding one record per CDR3 amino acid sequence without DNA. Its clone listing holds 100,000 to 150,000 distinct CDR3 sequences. General observations from the study: The authors found comparable surface CD5 between naive subsets and inferred TCR strength from TRB CDR3 properties.

The sequence was obtained from a human donor in good health. Some clones in this sample may be carry-over from other donors' samples. The chain carries TRBV29-1 and TRBJ1-4; no DNA is available, so the TRBD1 call from TCRdb remains unchecked. Input material: naive CXCR3- CD8+ T cells from blood. As for subset: CD45RO-CCR7+CD27+CD95- naive CD8+ T cells lacking CXCR3 (TNR3-). The CDR3 sequence: CSVDPQGTNEKLFF.